This T cell receptor beta chain was documented in a study of T cell responses to AZD1222 COVID-19 vaccine. Points on this clone: The antigen is unknown.

Data came from immunoSEQ multiplex PCR; TCRdb stores just in-frame clones and leaves some out. The table lists 150,000 or so clones, roughly 85% of them singletons. This CDR3 comprises 16 residues. V gave up 1 base and J gave up 2 bases, with 16 bases separating them. Per the germline V gene, CDR1 is SGHRS and CDR2 is YFSETQ. Findings and caveats of the study: Just six or seven AZD1222 recipients tested seropositive at baseline. Among spike-specific TCRs, nearly half reportedly target unmutated variant regions. Spike-specific TCR breadth and depth went up after people got two AZD1222 doses. Possibly, clonal diversity was underestimated; donors were largely white British and included more females.

The rearrangement links TRBV5-1 to TRBJ2-7; D perhaps matches TRBD2 (6 bases). Sequencing used peripheral blood, obtained on day 0 of AZD1222 vaccination. The receptor comes from an adult in good health. CDR3 DNA: TGCGCCAGCAGCTTGTCCCCCCAGACTAGAACCTACGAGCAGTACTTC. The encoded protein is CASSLSPQTRTYEQYF.